The rows below give T cell receptor beta chains drawn from one sample of a study of T cell responses to AZD1222 COVID-19 vaccine. Here immunoSEQ multiplex PCR was the method, and the copy in TCRdb shows in-frame clones only, minus some. Of about 120,000 clones in the sample, around nine tenths were seen once. The source material was peripheral blood, sampled on day 0 of AZD1222 vaccination. Every receptor here comes from an adult in good health. CDR3s include the opening cysteine and the closing phenylalanine or tryptophan.

>TRBV14|TRBJ2-3
CASSQDPTDTQYF
>TRBV6-5|TRBJ2-7
CASSPGTGVFYEQYF
>TRBV28|TRBJ1-2
CASSLSLYGYTF
>TRBV11-2|TRBJ1-6
CASSLSGSYSPLHF
>TRBV5-6|TRBJ2-4
CASKIGLAKNIQYF
>TRBV7-2|TRBJ1-5
CASSSRGQPQHF
>TRBV2|TRBJ2-3
CAQNQASGRSDTQYF
>TRBV11-2|TRBJ2-5
CASSSSSGRETQYF
>TRBV5-1|TRBJ2-3
CASSLGGGVNMDTQYF
>TRBV7-3|TRBJ1-1
CASSSDRNTEAFF